The next 22 T cell receptor beta chains were all read from a single sample in a study of blood T cell repertoires in COVID-19. Sequencing was performed with immunoSEQ multiplex PCR; in TCRdb, only in-frame clones are kept and a portion is missing. Among about 260,000 clones listed, approximately 88% were seen once. The sample comprised PBMCs or T cells enriched from blood (not recorded which). The receptors shown here come from a woman aged 40 to 50 who had been exposed to COVID-19.

CDR3 loop: CASRPTGVQVTFF. DNA of the CDR3: TGTGCCAGCAGACCCACAGGGGTCCAGGTTACTTTCTTT. The chain couples TRBV7-8 to TRBJ1-1; 7 positions agree with TRBD1. This CDR3 comprises 13 residues. Germline CDR1 and CDR2: SGHVS and FQNEAQ. The V and J ends lost 6 bases and 12 bases, in that order; junction bases with no gene match: 13.

The rearrangement uses TRBV6-5 and TRBJ2-2, with a tentative D call TRBD1 (6 bases). CDR3 length equals 15 residues. The V end lost 5 bases, the J end lost 6 bases, and 16 bases lay between the germline ends. Germline CDR1 and CDR2: MNHEY and SVGAGI. The chain's CDR3 is CASSKTGFRSGELFF. The CDR3 DNA is TGTGCCAGCAGTAAAACAGGGTTCCGATCCGGGGAGCTGTTTTTT.

The gene calls are TRBV27 and TRBJ1-4; D gene ambiguous. CDR1 is MNHEY and CDR2 is SMNVEV in the germline V gene (reference sequence). V was shortened by 2 bases and J by 1 base, with 14 bases between the two germline ends. There are 17 residues in the CDR3. The CDR3 is CASSLRSPYETNEKLFF. As DNA, the CDR3 is TGTGCCAGCAGTTTAAGATCACCCTATGAAACTAATGAAAAACTGTTTTTT.

V is TRBV7-3 and J is TRBJ2-1; 11 bases agree with TRBD2. J lost 4 bases, V lost 5 bases, and 7 bases had no gene match. The germline gives CDR1 SGHTA, CDR2 FQGTGA. The length of the CDR3 is 16 residues. DNA of the CDR3: TGTGCCAGCAGCGCAGCCGGGACTAGCGGATACAATGAGCAGTTCTTC. Protein sequence: CASSAAGTSGYNEQFF.

The sample holds one count of this clone. The CDR3 nucleotides read TGTGCCAGCAGCTCGATGACAGGGCGCCGGGAGTACTTC. This translates into CASSSMTGRREYF. The chain has TRBV11-2 and TRBJ2-7; 7 bases align to TRBD1. Trimming removed 4 bases from V and 11 bases from J; junction bases left unmatched: 11. The CDR3 is 13 residues long. Per the germline V gene, CDR1 is SGHAT and CDR2 is FQNNGV.

This clone has a single count. The chain carries TRBV19 and TRBJ1-6, with D maybe TRBD1 (5 bases). This CDR3 has 14 residues. Trimming took 9 bases from V and 3 from J, leaving 12 bases between them. Germline CDR1 reads LNHDA; CDR2 reads SQIVND (reference sequence). The CDR3 reads CASNGQVYNSPLHF. The CDR3 DNA reads TGTGCCAGCAATGGACAAGTCTATAATTCACCCCTCCACTTT. The full variable domain, its missing parts supplied by reference TRBV19 and TRBJ1-6, is DGGITQSPKYLFRKEGQNVTLSCEQNLNHDAMYWYRQDPGQGLRLIYYSQIVNDFQKGDIAEGYSVSREKKESFPLTVTSAQKNPTAFYLCASNGQVYNSPLHFGNGTRLTVT.

CDR3 in amino acids: CAWRRSSKNIQYF. The DNA for the CDR3 is TGTGCCTGGAGGAGGTCCTCCAAAAACATTCAGTACTTC. The rearrangement links TRBV30 to TRBJ2-4, with unresolved D. The CDR3 totals 13 residues. Germline V CDR1 and CDR2: GTSNPN, SVGIG (reference sequence). V shed 3 bases and J shed 2 bases, with 8 bases lying between them.

V usage is TRBV5-1 and J usage is TRBJ2-1; 10 bases are shared with TRBD2. CDR3 length: 16 residues. V shed 9 bases, J shed 5 bases, and the junction held 14 bases outside the gene matches. From germline, CDR1 is SGHRS and CDR2 YFSETQ. The CDR3 DNA follows: TGCGCCACCCGAATCTCCATAGCGGGGGGCCACAATGAGCAGTTCTTC. Amino acids: CATRISIAGGHNEQFF.

Concerning this clone itself: The same CDR3 can be traced to other DNA sequences in this sample. The chain joins TRBV5-1 to TRBJ2-5; 9 nucleotides match TRBD2. The V gene's germline CDR1 is SGHRS and CDR2 YFSETQ. V dropped 8 bases and J dropped 2; count of bases not matched to a gene: 7. The CDR3 contains 14 residues. This CDR3 reads CASRPSGGQETQYF. The CDR3, as DNA: TGCGCCAGTCGTCCAAGCGGGGGGCAAGAGACCCAGTACTTC.

The rearrangement uses TRBV7-9 and TRBJ2-7; D remains unclear. V was pared by 5 bases and J by 2 bases, with 4 bases between. This CDR3 spans 11 amino acids. Germline values: CDR1 SEHNR, CDR2 FQNEAQ (reference sequence). As DNA, the CDR3 is TGTGCCAGCAGCGGAGCCTACGAGCAGTACTTC. This gives the protein CASSGAYEQYF.

The CDR3 region is CASSSPRGGNEKLFF. DNA of the CDR3: TGTGCCAGCAGTTCACCGAGGGGGGGTAATGAAAAACTGTTTTTT. This chain joins TRBV28 and TRBJ1-4; tentatively, D is TRBD1 (6 bases). The germline V gene encodes CDR1 MDHEN and CDR2 SYDVKM. Between the trimmed V and J ends, which lost 4 bases and 4 bases, there was a span of 13 bases. The CDR3 is 15 residues long.

The rearrangement links TRBV19 to TRBJ1-2; a possible D gene is TRBD1 (5 bases). The CDR3 runs 17 residues. V lost 2 bases to trimming and J lost 4 bases, with 20 bases between them. CDR1 and CDR2 from the germline V gene are LNHDA and SQIVND (reference sequence). The CDR3 DNA sequence: TGTGCCAGTAGTATATCCGGGGGTGCTTACTCGCCCTATGGCTACACCTTC. Translating it yields CASSISGGAYSPYGYTF.

This clone has only one observation. The V and J genes are TRBV6-2 or TRBV6-3 and TRBJ2-2, with 10 bases that match TRBD1. The V and J ends lost 2 bases and 4 bases, in that order; junction bases with no gene match: 4. The CDR3 extends over 16 amino acids. CDR1 is MNHEY and CDR2 is SVGEGT in the germline V gene. The DNA for the CDR3 is TGTGCCAGCAGTTACGCGACAGGGGGCTTCACCGGGGAGCTGTTTTTT. This translates into CASSYATGGFTGELFF.

This chain connects TRBV5-1 to TRBJ1-1, with 9 positions matching TRBD1. CDR1 and CDR2 from the germline V gene are SGHRS and YFSETQ. Trimming cost V 4 bases and J 3 bases; bases outside gene matches: 4. The CDR3 length is 14 residues. CDR3 sequence (DNA): TGCGCCAGCAGCATCGGGACAGGGTACACTGAAGCTTTCTTT. It yields the protein CASSIGTGYTEAFF.

The count of this clone is one. V usage is TRBV28 and J usage is TRBJ2-2; D unclear. Germline-derived CDR1 and CDR2 are MDHEN and SYDVKM. V lost 2 bases and J 5 bases, leaving 9 bases between the germline ends. The CDR3 runs 14 residues. CDR3 nucleotide sequence: TGTGCCAGCAGTTTACCGAGATTAACCGGGGAGCTGTTTTTT. Its translation: CASSLPRLTGELFF.

The DNA for the CDR3 is TGTGCCAGCAGTTTGAGTCAGAGCGCGGGTTTGTATGGCTACACCTTC. It translates to CASSLSQSAGLYGYTF. This chain links TRBV27 with TRBJ1-2; no firm D call. Germline assignment: CDR1 MNHEY and CDR2 SMNVEV (reference sequence). This CDR3 is built from 16 residues. V shed 3 bases and J shed 5 bases, with 19 bases lying between them.

The chain joins TRBV29-1 to TRBJ1-1, with D perhaps matching TRBD1 (5 bases). The CDR3 is 15 residues long. Germline CDR1 reads SQVTM; CDR2 reads ANQGSEA. Trimming cost V 0 bases and J 0 bases, with 11 bases left between them. The DNA for the CDR3 is TGCAGCGTTGAAGAATTCGGGGGTCTGAACACTGAAGCTTTCTTT. It translates to CSVEEFGGLNTEAFF.

The chain joins TRBV6-5 to TRBJ1-6, with a weak D call TRBD1 (6 bases). The CDR3 extends over 15 amino acids. Trimming removed 5 bases at V and 7 bases at J, with 15 bases between. From germline, CDR1 is MNHEY and CDR2 SVGAGI. CDR3 DNA sequence: TGTGCCAGCAGTCCCAGGGGTCTTGCGAATTCACCCCTCCACTTT. It translates to CASSPRGLANSPLHF.

This clone was seen a handful of times. V and J are TRBV5-4 and TRBJ1-6; 11 positions match TRBD1. Germline V gene data show CDR1 as SGHNT and CDR2 as YYREEE (reference sequence). The CDR3 loop spans 16 amino acids. J gave up 8 bases and V 5 bases, and 9 bases lay outside the gene matches. The CDR3 sequence: CASRDRGRLADSPLHF. In DNA form, the CDR3 reads TGTGCCAGCAGGGACAGGGGGCGGTTGGCCGATTCACCCCTCCACTTT.

V and J are TRBV28 and TRBJ1-5, with TRBD1 as a possible D gene (5 bases). The CDR3 has 15 amino acids. Per the germline V gene, CDR1 is MDHEN and CDR2 is SYDVKM. Trimming took 2 bases from V and 2 from J, leaving 10 bases between them. The CDR3 region has the DNA TGTGCCAGCAGTTTACAGGGATCCGGCAATCAGCCCCAGCATTTT. Translation: CASSLQGSGNQPQHF. Full variable domain (rest looked up from reference TRBV28 and TRBJ1-5): DVKVTQSSRYLVKRTGEKVFLECVQDMDHENMFWYRQDPGLGLRLIYFSYDVKMKEKGDIPEGYSVSREKKERFSLILESASTNQTSMYLCASSLQGSGNQPQHFGDGTRLSIL.

The CDR3 loop reads CASRDWGGEKLFF. The CDR3 DNA follows: TGTGCCAGCAGGGACTGGGGGGGCGAAAAACTGTTTTTT. This rearrangement joins TRBV3-1 (or the pseudogene TRBV3-2) to TRBJ1-4; D is perhaps TRBD1 (6 bases). Trimming took off 6 bases at V and 8 bases at J, with 13 bases between the two ends. The germline V gene encodes CDR1 LGHDT and CDR2 YNNKEL (reference sequence). This CDR3 has 13 residues.

The genes are TRBV10-3 and TRBJ1-5; D ambiguous. Germline CDR1 is ENHRY and CDR2 is SYGVKD. Between the trimmed V and J ends, which lost 10 bases and 0 bases, there was a span of 16 bases. The CDR3 spans 15 residues. This CDR3 reads CASQPGGYSNQPQHF. In DNA, the CDR3 is TGTGCCAGCCAACCGGGAGGGTATAGCAATCAGCCCCAGCATTTT.